Following are 29 T cell receptor beta chains from one sample sequenced in a study of tumor-infiltrating lymphocytes in primary liver carcinoma. Researchers generated TCR beta cDNA from roughly 500 ng of total RNA, relying on a constant-region primer. Researchers made the TCR beta libraries by running three nested multiplex PCR rounds with slightly modified ARM-PCR. Amplification in the first two PCR rounds was performed using TRBV1-TRBV30 forward primers and a C-beta reverse primer for approximately 10 cycles each. TCRdb reanalysed the multiplex PCR reads using MiXCR and keeps one entry per CDR3 protein. Counted here are about 180,000 distinct CDR3 sequences, around 60% occurring once; the ten biggest clones make up less than 75%. Germline DNA was also extracted, with blood RNA taken from unsorted whole blood. The sequencing sample was made of peripheral blood. These receptors came from a man aged 35-49 years with primary liver carcinoma and hepatitis B virus infection.

This clonotype appeared a few times. V is TRBV12-3 or TRBV12-4 and J is TRBJ2-7; a possible D gene is TRBD2 (5 bases). Trimming stripped 3 bases from V and 7 bases from J, with 10 bases between. CDR3 length: 12 amino acids. DNA of the CDR3: TGTGCCAGCAGTTTCGAGGGTATAGAGCAGTACTTC. Translating it yields CASSFEGIEQYF.

The chain links TRBV7-9 to TRBJ2-2, with D unresolved. Trimming stripped 6 bases from V and 6 bases from J, with 14 bases between. The CDR3 extends over 14 amino acids. Germline V CDR1 and CDR2: SEHNR, FQNEAQ (reference sequence). The CDR3 is CASSQQDVSGELFF. The CDR3, as DNA: TGTGCCAGCAGTCAGCAGGATGTATCCGGGGAGCTGTTTTTT.

Worth noting for this clonotype: Germline and junction disagree at one end, which may indicate a read error. This rearrangement joins TRBV11-2 to TRBJ2-7, with 10 bases fitting TRBD1. The CDR3 sequence is 15 residues long. Germline loops: CDR1 SGHAT, CDR2 FQNNGV. CDR3 sequence reads: CASSLWTGGGLEQYF. The CDR3 coding sequence is TGTGCCAGCAGCCTTTGGACAGGGGGTGGCCTCGAGCAATACTTC.

Worth noting for this clonotype: This could be a read error, since a much larger clone is one nucleotide away. No conserved phenylalanine or tryptophan is present at the end of the CDR3, so a read error is the likely explanation. The chain carries TRBV29-1 and TRBJ2-1, with D uncertain. This CDR3 region has 14 residues. Looked up from germline, CDR1 is SQVTM and CDR2 is ANQGSEA. Trimming pared 2 bases from V and 7 bases from J, leaving 15 bases between. In nucleotides, the CDR3 is TGCAGCGTTGAACCACAATCCGGTGGTAATGAGCAGTTCTCC. The encoded protein is CSVEPQSGGNEQFS.

This clonotype was seen once. The genes are TRBV11-2 and TRBJ1-3; the match to TRBD1 covers 7 bases. Per the germline V gene, CDR1 is SGHAT and CDR2 is FQNNGV. The CDR3 extends over 14 amino acids. Trimming took 11 bases from V and 0 from J; bases not matched to a gene: 7. CDR3 in amino acids: CADRDGSSGNTIYF. CDR3 bases: TGTGCCGACAGGGATGGCAGCTCTGGAAACACCATATATTTT.

Details on this clonotype: A read error is possible here, since a much larger clone lies one base away. V is TRBV29-1 and J is TRBJ1-2; TRBD1 might be the D (5 bases). Trimming removed 7 bases at V and 2 bases at J, with 14 bases between. Germline lookup yields CDR1 SQVTM and CDR2 ANQGSEA. CDR3 length equals 13 residues. CDR3 coding DNA: TGCAGCGCCCGGGACGACTTGAACTATGGCTACACCTTC. Residues: CSARDDLNYGYTF. The full variable domain, its missing parts supplied by reference TRBV29-1 and TRBJ1-2, is SAVISQKPSRDICQRGTSLTIQCQVDSQVTMMFWYRQQPGQSLTLIATANQGSEATYESGFVIDKFPISRPNLTFSTLTVSNMSPEDSSIYLCSARDDLNYGYTFGSGTRLTVV.

The chain recombines TRBV7-2 with TRBJ2-5; 10 bases are a match to TRBD2. This CDR3 contains 17 residues. CDR1 and CDR2 (germline): SGHTA, FQGNSA. Losses at the gene ends were 1 base for V and 4 bases for J; bases not matched to a gene: 9. The CDR3 nucleotides are TGTGCCAGCAGCTTAGGAATTCGGAGCGGGAGGGCAGAGACCCAGTACTTC. Protein: CASSLGIRSGRAETQYF.

This chain joins TRBV30 and TRBJ2-2; D call uncertain. The CDR3 runs 16 residues. Germline V CDR1 and CDR2: GTSNPN, SVGIG (reference sequence). V was shortened by 4 bases and J by 5 bases, with 20 bases between the two germline ends. The CDR3 is CAWTFPSGFGTGELFF. CDR3 in DNA: TGTGCCTGGACCTTCCCATCCGGGTTCGGTACCGGGGAGCTGTTTTTT.

In its sample, this clonotype was seen many times. The chain has TRBV29-1 and TRBJ2-2, with D perhaps matching TRBD1 (5 bases). The CDR3 extends over 11 amino acids. Germline V lookup: CDR1 SQVTM, CDR2 ANQGSEA. The germline V and J ends were trimmed by 4 bases and 10 bases, with 10 bases remaining between them. CDR3 in amino acids: CSVGTFEELFF. The CDR3 region has the DNA TGCAGCGTTGGGACATTTGAGGAGCTGTTTTTT.

For this clonotype: No conserved phenylalanine or tryptophan is present at the end of the CDR3, so a read error is the likely explanation. The chain combines TRBV14 with TRBJ2-7; possibly TRBD1 or TRBD2 for D (5 bases each). Germline loops: CDR1 SGHDN, CDR2 FVKESK. The CDR3 is 14 residues long. V lost 6 bases, J lost 4 bases, and 16 bases lay in between. CDR3 residues: CASRETGTNYEQYL. CDR3 sequence (DNA): TGTGCCAGCAGGGAGACCGGGACGAATTACGAGCAGTACTTA.

V usage is TRBV5-4 and J usage is TRBJ2-1; 8 bases agree with TRBD2. V shed 3 bases and J 5 bases; nucleotides not matched to a gene: 7. Looked up from germline, CDR1 is SGHNT and CDR2 is YYREEE (reference sequence). This CDR3 contains 15 residues. The CDR3 spells CASSSSTGGDNEQFF. The DNA of the CDR3 is TGTGCCAGCAGCTCCTCGACGGGAGGGGACAATGAGCAGTTCTTC.

This clonotype was found a few times. The chain is built from TRBV5-5 and TRBJ2-7, with D uncertain. With 0 bases removed from V and 6 bases from J, the gap between germline ends came to 10 bases. Germline V lookup: CDR1 SGHKS, CDR2 YYEKEE (reference sequence). The CDR3 contains 13 residues. The CDR3, as DNA: TGTGCCAGCAGCTTGGATCTTATTACCGAGCAGTACTTC. Amino acid sequence: CASSLDLITEQYF.

Regarding this clonotype: One end of the junction fails to match germline, which may point to a read error. The chain's CDR3 is CASCLNTGGLFF. Here the CDR3 DNA reads TGTGCCAGCTGCCTGAACACCGGGGGGCTGTTTTTT. This rearrangement joins TRBV14 to TRBJ2-2, with a possible D match to TRBD2 (6 bases). CDR3 length equals 12 residues. CDR1 SGHDN and CDR2 FVKESK come from the germline V gene.

This clonotype showed up just a few times. The rearrangement joins TRBV4-1 to TRBJ2-2; 7 bases fit TRBD2. The V segment lost 3 bases and the J segment 7 bases; nucleotides outside the gene matches: 8. The CDR3 loop spans 15 amino acids. Germline loops: CDR1 MGHRA, CDR2 YSYEKL. Here the CDR3 DNA reads TGCGCCAGCAGCCAGAGAGCTAGCGGTAACGGGGAGCTGTTTTTT. This codes for CASSQRASGNGELFF.

Worth noting for this clonotype: This clone may be a read error of a much larger clone one base away. The rearrangement uses TRBV12-3 or TRBV12-4 and TRBJ1-2; D may be TRBD1 (5 bases). Trimming pared 4 bases from V and 0 bases from J, leaving 9 bases between. CDR3 length equals 14 residues. The DNA of the CDR3 is TGTGCCAGCAGTTCAGACAGATCTAACTATGGCTACACCTTC. Amino acids: CASSSDRSNYGYTF.

The chain employs TRBV29-1 and TRBJ2-1; 8 nucleotides match TRBD2. Germline V gene sequence: CDR1 SQVTM, CDR2 ANQGSEA. Unmatched junction bases numbered 25, after V lost 6 bases and J lost 9 bases. This CDR3 has 18 amino acids. The CDR3 sequence is CSVLISGLYSGRGVEQFF. The CDR3, as DNA: TGCAGCGTCCTCATTTCAGGCCTATACAGCGGGAGAGGTGTTGAGCAGTTCTTC.

This clonotype was seen many times. No conserved phenylalanine or tryptophan is present at the end of the CDR3, so a read error is the likely explanation. It is unclear where the CDR3 begins or ends on the DNA, so no DNA is shown, and the CDR3 is as TCRdb lists it. The chain employs TRBV29-1 and TRBJ1-1; no check of the table's D call, TRBD1, against the DNA was made. The length of the CDR3 is 10 amino acids, counting both ends. CDR1 is SQVTM, CDR2 ANQGSEA, per germline. The CDR3 is CSVDRGVRML.

This clonotype was counted at least ten times. The V gene is TRBV11-2, the J gene TRBJ2-3; D perhaps matches TRBD1 (6 bases). Germline V CDR1 and CDR2: SGHAT, FQNNGV. The CDR3 extends over 19 amino acids. V was cut by 5 bases and J by 0 bases, with 24 bases left in between. CDR3 sequence (DNA): TGTGCCAGCAGCGCAGAAGTTGAGGGGGACCTGACTAGCACAGATACGCAGTATTTT. This translates into CASSAEVEGDLTSTDTQYF.

This chain joins TRBV28 and TRBJ1-2; D possibly corresponds to TRBD1 (5 bases). CDR1 is MDHEN, CDR2 SYDVKM, per germline. The CDR3 is 15 residues long. V was clipped by 9 bases and J by 7 bases, with 24 bases between them. CDR3 in amino acids: CARSTGPGAASGYTF. CDR3 DNA: TGTGCCAGGAGTACCGGACCCGGGGCAGCCAGTGGCTACACCTTC.

A remark on this clonotype: An end of the junction does not agree with germline; a read error may underlie this. The V and J genes are TRBV4-1 and TRBJ2-5; no clear D. In germline, CDR1 is MGHRA, CDR2 YSYEKL. The CDR3 length is 15 residues. CDR3 sequence (DNA): TGCGCTAGCAGCCAAGATGTCGGCCTGTCCAACATCCAGTATTTC. Protein product: CASSQDVGLSNIQYF.

V is TRBV5-8 and J is TRBJ1-1; the D is unclear. This CDR3 comprises 12 residues. Germline CDR1 is SGHTS and CDR2 is YDEGEE. V gave up 1 base and J gave up 5 bases, with 6 bases separating them. The CDR3 DNA reads TGTGCCAGCAGCTTGAGGCGGACTGAAGCTTTCTTT. It encodes CASSLRRTEAFF.

This clonotype was seen a few times. This sequence joins TRBV29-1 and TRBJ2-4; TRBD2 aligns across 9 bases. This CDR3 contains 19 residues. CDR1 and CDR2 (germline): SQVTM, ANQGSEA. Losses at the gene ends were 4 bases for V and 0 bases for J; bases not matched to a gene: 16. CDR3 loop: CSVVGFSGRAGLAKNIQYF. The CDR3, as DNA: TGCAGCGTTGTGGGGTTTAGCGGGAGAGCGGGGCTAGCCAAAAACATTCAGTACTTC.

This clonotype has a handful of counts. The chain recombines TRBV10-3 with TRBJ2-7; no firm D call. V was clipped by 4 bases and J by 3 bases, with 13 bases between them. Germline CDR1 ENHRY, CDR2 SYGVKD. The CDR3 spans 14 residues. CDR3: CAISATGPGYEQYF. CDR3 bases: TGTGCCATCAGTGCGACCGGACCGGGCTACGAGCAGTACTTC.

The CDR3 coding sequence is TGTGCCAGCAGCCAAGGTGACATTCAGTCCACAGATACGCAGTATTTT. This codes for CASSQGDIQSTDTQYF. This chain links TRBV14 with TRBJ2-3; D unresolved. Deletions cut 1 base from V and 2 bases from J, with 13 bases between. The CDR3 extends over 16 amino acids. In germline, CDR1 is SGHDN, CDR2 FVKESK.

This clonotype was seen many times. The chain has TRBV11-2 and TRBJ1-1; 10 bases are shared with TRBD1. J gave up 4 bases and V 4 bases, and 6 bases lay outside the gene matches. CDR1 SGHAT and CDR2 FQNNGV come from the germline V gene. The CDR3 is 15 amino acids. Written as DNA, the CDR3 is TGTGCCAGCAGCTCCCGACAGGGGGCATTCACTGAAGCTTTCTTT. Amino acids: CASSSRQGAFTEAFF.

On this clonotype itself: A read error may be the cause here, since a much bigger clone is one base away. The J gene is TRBJ2-4, the V gene TRBV29-1, with 8 bases aligning to TRBD1. The germline CDR1 and CDR2 sequences are SQVTM and ANQGSEA. This CDR3 has 12 amino acids. Trimming took 7 bases from V and 6 from J; bases not matched to a gene: 5. The CDR3 DNA is TGCAGCGGGGGACAGGAGGTAAACATTCAGTACTTC. Its translation is CSGGQEVNIQYF.

This clonotype was observed many times. This CDR3 is CASSVQRFSGNTIYF. The CDR3 DNA reads TGTGCCAGCAGCGTCCAGAGGTTCTCTGGAAACACCATATATTTT. The chain joins TRBV11-2 to TRBJ1-3, with D uncertain. Between the trimmed V and J ends, which lost 5 bases and 0 bases, there was a span of 11 bases. CDR1 is SGHAT, CDR2 FQNNGV, per germline. The CDR3 loop spans 15 amino acids.

This chain uses TRBV12-3 or TRBV12-4 with TRBJ1-5, with TRBD1 as a possible D gene (5 bases). This CDR3 is built from 14 residues. The V end lost 2 bases, the J end lost 6 bases, and 11 bases lay between the germline ends. The CDR3 DNA follows: TGTGCCAGCAGTTTAAGGGTCGGGGGTCAGCCCCAGCATTTT. Protein product: CASSLRVGGQPQHF.

The chain has TRBV29-1 and TRBJ2-3; tentative D call: TRBD2 (5 bases). Trimming left V 0 bases short and J 14 bases short, with 24 bases between. This CDR3 spans 15 amino acids. Germline lookup yields CDR1 SQVTM and CDR2 ANQGSEA. CDR3 residues: CSVEDFRGNTDTWYF. The CDR3 coding sequence is TGCAGCGTTGAAGACTTCCGAGGGAACACAGATACGTGGTATTTT.